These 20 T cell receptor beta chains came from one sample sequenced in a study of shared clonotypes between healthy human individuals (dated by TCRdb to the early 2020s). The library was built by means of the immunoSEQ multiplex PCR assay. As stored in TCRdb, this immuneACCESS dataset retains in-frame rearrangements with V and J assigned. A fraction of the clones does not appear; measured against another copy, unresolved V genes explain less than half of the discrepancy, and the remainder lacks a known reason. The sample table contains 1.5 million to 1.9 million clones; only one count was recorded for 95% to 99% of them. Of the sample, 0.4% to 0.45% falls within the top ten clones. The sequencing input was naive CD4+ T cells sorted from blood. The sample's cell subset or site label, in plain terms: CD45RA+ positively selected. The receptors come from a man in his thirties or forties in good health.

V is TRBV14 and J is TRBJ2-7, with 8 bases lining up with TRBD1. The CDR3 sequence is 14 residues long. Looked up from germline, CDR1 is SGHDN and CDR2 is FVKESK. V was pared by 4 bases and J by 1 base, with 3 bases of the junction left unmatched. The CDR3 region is CASSPTGESYEQYF. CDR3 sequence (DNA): TGTGCCAGCAGCCCGACAGGGGAGTCCTACGAGCAGTACTTC.

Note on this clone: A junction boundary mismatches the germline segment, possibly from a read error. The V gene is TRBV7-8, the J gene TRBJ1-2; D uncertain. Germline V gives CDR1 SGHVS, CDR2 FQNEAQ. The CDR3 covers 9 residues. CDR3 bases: TGTGCCAGCAGCTTCTGTTCTTACTTC. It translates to CASSFCSYF.

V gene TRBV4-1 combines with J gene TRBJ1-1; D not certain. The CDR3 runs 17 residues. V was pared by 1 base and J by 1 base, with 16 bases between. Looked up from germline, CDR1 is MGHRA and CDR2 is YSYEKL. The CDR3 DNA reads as TGCGCCAGCAGCCAAGTATACCCTACCTCCGGGAACACTGAAGCTTTCTTT. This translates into CASSQVYPTSGNTEAFF.

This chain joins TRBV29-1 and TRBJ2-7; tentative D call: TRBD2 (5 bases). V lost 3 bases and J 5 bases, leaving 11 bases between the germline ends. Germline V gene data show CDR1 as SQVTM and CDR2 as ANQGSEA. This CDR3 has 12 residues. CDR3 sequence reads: CSVETGSNEQYF. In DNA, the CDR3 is TGCAGCGTTGAGACGGGGAGCAACGAGCAGTACTTC.

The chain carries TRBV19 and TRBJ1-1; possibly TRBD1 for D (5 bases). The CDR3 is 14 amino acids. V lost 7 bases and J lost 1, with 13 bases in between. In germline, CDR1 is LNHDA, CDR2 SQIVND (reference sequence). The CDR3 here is CASNWGGRNTEAFF. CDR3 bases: TGTGCCAGTAACTGGGGGGGGAGGAACACTGAAGCTTTCTTT.

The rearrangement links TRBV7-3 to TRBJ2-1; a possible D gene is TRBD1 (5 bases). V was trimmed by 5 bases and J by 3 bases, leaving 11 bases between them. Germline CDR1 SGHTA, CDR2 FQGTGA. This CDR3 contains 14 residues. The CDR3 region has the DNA TGTGCCAGCAGCCCTGGGGCCAGCTACAATGAGCAGTTCTTC. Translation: CASSPGASYNEQFF.

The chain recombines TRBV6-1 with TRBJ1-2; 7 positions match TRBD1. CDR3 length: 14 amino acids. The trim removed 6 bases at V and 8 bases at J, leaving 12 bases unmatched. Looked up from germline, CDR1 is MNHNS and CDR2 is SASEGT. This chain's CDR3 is CASSFLQGSLGYTF. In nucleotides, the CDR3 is TGTGCCAGCAGCTTCTTACAGGGGTCTCTGGGCTACACCTTC.

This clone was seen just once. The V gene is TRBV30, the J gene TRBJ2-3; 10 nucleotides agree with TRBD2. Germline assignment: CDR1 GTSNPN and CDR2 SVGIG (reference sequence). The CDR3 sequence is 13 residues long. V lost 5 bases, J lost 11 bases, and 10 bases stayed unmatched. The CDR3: CAWSLGLAEKQYF. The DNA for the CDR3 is TGTGCCTGGTCCCTTGGACTAGCGGAAAAGCAGTATTTT.

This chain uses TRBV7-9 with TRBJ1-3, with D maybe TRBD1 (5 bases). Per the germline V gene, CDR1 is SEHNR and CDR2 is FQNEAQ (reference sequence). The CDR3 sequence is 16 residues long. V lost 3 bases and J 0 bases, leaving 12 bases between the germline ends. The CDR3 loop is CASSFRKGTSGNTIYF. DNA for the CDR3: TGTGCCAGCAGCTTTCGCAAGGGGACCTCTGGAAACACCATATATTTT.

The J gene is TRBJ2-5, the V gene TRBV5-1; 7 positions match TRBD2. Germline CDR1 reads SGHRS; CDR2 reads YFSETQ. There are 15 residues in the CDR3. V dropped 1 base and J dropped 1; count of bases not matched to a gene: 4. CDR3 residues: CASSLTGGGQETQYF. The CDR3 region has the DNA TGCGCCAGCAGCTTGACGGGAGGAGGCCAAGAGACCCAGTACTTC.

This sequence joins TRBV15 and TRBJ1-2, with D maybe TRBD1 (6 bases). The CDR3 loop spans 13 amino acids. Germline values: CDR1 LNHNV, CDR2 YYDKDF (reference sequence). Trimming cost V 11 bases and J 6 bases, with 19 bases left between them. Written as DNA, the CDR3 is TGTGCCGCGGGACCACAAGGGGGACATGGCTACACCTTC. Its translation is CAAGPQGGHGYTF.

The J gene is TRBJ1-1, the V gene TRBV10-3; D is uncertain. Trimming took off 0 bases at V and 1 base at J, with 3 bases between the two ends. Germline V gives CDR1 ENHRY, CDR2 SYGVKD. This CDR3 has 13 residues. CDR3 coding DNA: TGTGCCATCAGTGAGTCCCAGAACACTGAAGCTTTCTTT. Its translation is CAISESQNTEAFF.

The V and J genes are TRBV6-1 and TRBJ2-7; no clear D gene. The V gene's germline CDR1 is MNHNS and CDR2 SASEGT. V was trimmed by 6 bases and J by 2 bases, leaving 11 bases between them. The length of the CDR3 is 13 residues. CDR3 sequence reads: CASRLPTTYEQYF. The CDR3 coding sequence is TGTGCCAGCAGACTACCTACAACCTACGAGCAGTACTTC.

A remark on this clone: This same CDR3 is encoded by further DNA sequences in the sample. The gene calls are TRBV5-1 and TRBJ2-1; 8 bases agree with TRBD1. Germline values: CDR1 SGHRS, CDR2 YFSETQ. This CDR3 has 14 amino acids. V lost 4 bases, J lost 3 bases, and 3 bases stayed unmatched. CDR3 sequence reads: CASSTGQGYNEQFF. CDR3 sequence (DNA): TGCGCCAGCAGCACCGGACAGGGCTACAATGAGCAGTTCTTC.

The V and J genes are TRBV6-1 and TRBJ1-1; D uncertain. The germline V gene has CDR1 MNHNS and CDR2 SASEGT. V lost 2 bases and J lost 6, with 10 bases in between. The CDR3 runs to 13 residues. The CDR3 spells CASSESRDAEAFF. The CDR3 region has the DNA TGTGCCAGCAGTGAATCCCGAGACGCTGAAGCTTTCTTT.

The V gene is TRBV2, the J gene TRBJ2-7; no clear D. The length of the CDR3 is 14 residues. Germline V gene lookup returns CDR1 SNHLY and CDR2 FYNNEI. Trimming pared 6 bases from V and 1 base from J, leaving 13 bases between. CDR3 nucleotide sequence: TGTGCCAGCAGCGAGAACGGACCGTCCTACGAGCAGTACTTC. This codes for CASSENGPSYEQYF.

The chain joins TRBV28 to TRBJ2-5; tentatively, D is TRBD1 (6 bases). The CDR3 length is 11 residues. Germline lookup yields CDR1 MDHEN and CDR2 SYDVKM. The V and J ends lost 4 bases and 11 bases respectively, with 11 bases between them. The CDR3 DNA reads TGTGCCAGCAGTTCTGACAGGCGACAGTACTTC. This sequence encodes CASSSDRRQYF.

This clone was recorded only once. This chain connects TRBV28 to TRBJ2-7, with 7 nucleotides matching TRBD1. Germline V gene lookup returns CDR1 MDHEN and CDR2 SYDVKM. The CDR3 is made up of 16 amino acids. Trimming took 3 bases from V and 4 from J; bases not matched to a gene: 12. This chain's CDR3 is CASSFLAAQGPYEQYF. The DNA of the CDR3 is TGTGCCAGCAGTTTCCTCGCCGCACAGGGGCCATACGAGCAGTACTTC.

The CDR3 coding sequence is TGCGCCAGCAGTGTTGGGCCGACCTACGAGCAGTACTTC. It codes for CASSVGPTYEQYF. The chain carries TRBV10-1 and TRBJ2-7; D is unresolved. V gave up 4 bases and J gave up 2 bases, with 9 bases separating them. Germline V lookup: CDR1 WNHNN, CDR2 SYGVQD (reference sequence). CDR3 length equals 13 residues.

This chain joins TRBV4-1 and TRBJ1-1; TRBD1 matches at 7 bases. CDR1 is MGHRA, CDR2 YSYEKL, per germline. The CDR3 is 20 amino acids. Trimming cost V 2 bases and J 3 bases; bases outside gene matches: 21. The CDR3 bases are TGCGCCAGCAGCCAACCTCTACGTCGACAGGGCCGTTCCGTGGACACTGAAGCTTTCTTT. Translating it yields CASSQPLRRQGRSVDTEAFF.